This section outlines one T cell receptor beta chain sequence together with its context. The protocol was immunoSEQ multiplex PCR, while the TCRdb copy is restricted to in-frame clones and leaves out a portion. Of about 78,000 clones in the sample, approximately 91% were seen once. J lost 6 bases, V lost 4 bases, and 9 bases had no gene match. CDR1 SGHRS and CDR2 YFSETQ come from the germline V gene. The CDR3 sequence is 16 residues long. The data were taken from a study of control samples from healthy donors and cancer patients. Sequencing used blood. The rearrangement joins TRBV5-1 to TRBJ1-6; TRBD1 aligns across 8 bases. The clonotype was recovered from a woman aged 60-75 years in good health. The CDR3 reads CASSPSFDRGNSPLHF. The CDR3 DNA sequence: TGCGCCAGCAGCCCATCATTCGACAGGGGTAATTCACCCCTCCACTTT.